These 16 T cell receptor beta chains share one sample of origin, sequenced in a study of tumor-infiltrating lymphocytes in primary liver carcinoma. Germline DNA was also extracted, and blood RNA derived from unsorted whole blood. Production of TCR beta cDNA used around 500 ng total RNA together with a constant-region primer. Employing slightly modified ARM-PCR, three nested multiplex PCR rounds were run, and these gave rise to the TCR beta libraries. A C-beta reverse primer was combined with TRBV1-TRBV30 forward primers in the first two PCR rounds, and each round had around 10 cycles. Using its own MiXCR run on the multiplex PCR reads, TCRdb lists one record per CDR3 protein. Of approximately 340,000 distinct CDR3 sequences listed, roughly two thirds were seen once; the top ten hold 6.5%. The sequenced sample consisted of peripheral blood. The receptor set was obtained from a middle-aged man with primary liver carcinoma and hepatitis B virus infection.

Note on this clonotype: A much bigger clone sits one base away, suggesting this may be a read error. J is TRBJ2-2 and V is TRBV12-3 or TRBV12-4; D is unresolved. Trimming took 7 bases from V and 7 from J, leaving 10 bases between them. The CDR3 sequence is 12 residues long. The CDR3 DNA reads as TGTGCCAGCAACCTAAATAGCGGGGAGCTGTTTTTT. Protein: CASNLNSGELFF.

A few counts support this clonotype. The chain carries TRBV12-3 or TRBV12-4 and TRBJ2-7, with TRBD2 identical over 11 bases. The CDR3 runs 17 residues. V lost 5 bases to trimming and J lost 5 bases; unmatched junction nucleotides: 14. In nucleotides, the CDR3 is TGTGCCAGCAGTCTAACACCTCTAGCGGGAGGCCCGAACGAGCAGTACTTC. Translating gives CASSLTPLAGGPNEQYF.

CDR3 amino acids: CASSFNYNEQFF. Here the CDR3 DNA reads TGTGCCAGCAGTTTTAATTACAATGAGCAGTTCTTC. The chain has TRBV28 and TRBJ2-1; no reliable D call. Germline CDR1 reads MDHEN; CDR2 reads SYDVKM. The CDR3 is made up of 12 amino acids. V was trimmed by 3 bases and J by 4 bases, leaving 4 bases between them.

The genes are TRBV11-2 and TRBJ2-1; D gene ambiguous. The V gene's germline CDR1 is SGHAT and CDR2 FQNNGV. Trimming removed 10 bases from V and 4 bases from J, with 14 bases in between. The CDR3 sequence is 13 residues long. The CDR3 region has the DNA TGTGCCATCAGTCAAGAACTTTACAATGAGCAGTTCTTC. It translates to CAISQELYNEQFF.

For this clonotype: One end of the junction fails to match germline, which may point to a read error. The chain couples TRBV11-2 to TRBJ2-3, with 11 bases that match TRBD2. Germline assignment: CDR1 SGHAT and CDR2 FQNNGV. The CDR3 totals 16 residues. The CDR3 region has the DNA TGTGCCAGCAGCTTAGAAATAGCGGGAGGGGCAGATACTCAGTCTTTT. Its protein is CASSLEIAGGADTQSF.

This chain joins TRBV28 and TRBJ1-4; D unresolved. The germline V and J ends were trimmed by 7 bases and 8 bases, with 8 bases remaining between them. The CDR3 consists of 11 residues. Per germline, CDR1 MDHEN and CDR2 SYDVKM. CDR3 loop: CASTRREKLFF. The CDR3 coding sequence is TGTGCCAGCACTCGACGGGAAAAACTGTTTTTT. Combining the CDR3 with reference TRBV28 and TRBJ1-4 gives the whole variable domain DVKVTQSSRYLVKRTGEKVFLECVQDMDHENMFWYRQDPGLGLRLIYFSYDVKMKEKGDIPEGYSVSREKKERFSLILESASTNQTSMYLCASTRREKLFFGSGTQLSVL.

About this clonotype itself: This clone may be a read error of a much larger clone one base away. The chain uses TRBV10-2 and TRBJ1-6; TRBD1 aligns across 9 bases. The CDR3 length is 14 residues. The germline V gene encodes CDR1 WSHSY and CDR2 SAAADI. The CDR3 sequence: CARSGQGLRTPLHF. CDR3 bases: TGCGCCAGGAGTGGACAGGGGTTGAGAACACCCCTCCACTTT.

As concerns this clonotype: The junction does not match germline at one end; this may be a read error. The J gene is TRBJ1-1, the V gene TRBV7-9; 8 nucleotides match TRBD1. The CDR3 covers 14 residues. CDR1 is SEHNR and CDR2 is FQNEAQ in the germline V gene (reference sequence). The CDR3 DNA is TGTGCCGGCAGTTTGACAGGGGAGATCACTGAAGCTTTCTTT. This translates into CAGSLTGEITEAFF.

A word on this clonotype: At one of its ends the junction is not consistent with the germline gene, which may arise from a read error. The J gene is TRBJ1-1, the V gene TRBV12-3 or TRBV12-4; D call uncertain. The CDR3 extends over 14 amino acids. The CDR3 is CATSLFVLNTEAIF. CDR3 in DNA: TGTGCCACCAGTTTGTTCGTGCTCAACACTGAAGCTATTTTT.

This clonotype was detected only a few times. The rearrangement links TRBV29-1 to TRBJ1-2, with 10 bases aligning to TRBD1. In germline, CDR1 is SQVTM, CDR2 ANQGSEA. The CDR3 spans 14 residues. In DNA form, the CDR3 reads TGCAGTGCCGGGACAGGGGTTGCCAGCTATGGCTACACCTTC. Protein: CSAGTGVASYGYTF.

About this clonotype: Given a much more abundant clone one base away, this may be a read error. The CDR3 spells CSVEKYRAGTQYF. The CDR3 nucleotides read TGCAGCGTTGAAAAGTACAGGGCGGGGACCCAGTACTTC. The chain combines TRBV29-1 with TRBJ2-5, with D possibly TRBD1 on 6 matching bases. This CDR3 spans 13 amino acids. CDR1 is SQVTM, CDR2 ANQGSEA, per germline. V shed 2 bases and J shed 7 bases, with 14 bases lying between them.

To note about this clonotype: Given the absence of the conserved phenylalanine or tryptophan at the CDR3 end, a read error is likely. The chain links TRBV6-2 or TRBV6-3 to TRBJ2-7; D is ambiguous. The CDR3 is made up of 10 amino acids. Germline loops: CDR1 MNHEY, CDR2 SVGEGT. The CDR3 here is CASRFREQYL. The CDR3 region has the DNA TGTGCTAGCAGGTTTAGGGAGCAGTACCTC.

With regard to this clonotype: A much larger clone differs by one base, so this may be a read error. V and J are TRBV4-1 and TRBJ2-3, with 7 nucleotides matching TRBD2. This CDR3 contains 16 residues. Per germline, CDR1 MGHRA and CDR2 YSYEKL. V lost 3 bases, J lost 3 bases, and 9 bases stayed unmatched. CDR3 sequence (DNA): TGCGCCAGCAGCCAGCTGACTAGCAGTGGAACAGATACGCAGTATTTT. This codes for CASSQLTSSGTDTQYF.

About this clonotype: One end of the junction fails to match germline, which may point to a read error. The CDR3 sequence is CVSTSDRILAGDKFWDYEQYF. The CDR3 bases are TGTGTCAGCACCTCAGACAGGATACTAGCGGGAGATAAGTTCTGGGACTACGAGCAGTACTTC. V is TRBV11-2 and J is TRBJ2-7; 11 bases line up with TRBD2. Germline loops: CDR1 SGHAT, CDR2 FQNNGV. The CDR3 is 21 residues long.

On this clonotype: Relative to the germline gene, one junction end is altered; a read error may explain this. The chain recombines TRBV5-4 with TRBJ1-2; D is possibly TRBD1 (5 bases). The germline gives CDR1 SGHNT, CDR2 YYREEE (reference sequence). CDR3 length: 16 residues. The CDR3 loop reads CANSVGGTGANYGYTF. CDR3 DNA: TGTGCCAACAGCGTTGGGGGGACCGGAGCTAACTATGGCTACACCTTC.

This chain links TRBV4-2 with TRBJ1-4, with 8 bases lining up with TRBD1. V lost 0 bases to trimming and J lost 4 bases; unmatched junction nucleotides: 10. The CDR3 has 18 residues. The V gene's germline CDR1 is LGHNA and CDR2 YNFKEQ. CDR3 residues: CASSQDWIATGGNEKLFF. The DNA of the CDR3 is TGTGCCAGCAGCCAAGATTGGATCGCAACAGGGGGTAATGAAAAACTGTTTTTT.